What follows describes a single T cell receptor beta chain. The source of the sample is a study of immune cell composition in non-small cell lung cancer. The J segment lost 4 bases and the V segment lost 4 bases, leaving 6 bases of the junction unmatched. There are 15 residues in the CDR3. The germline V gene has CDR1 SGDLS and CDR2 YYNGEE. The protocol was immunoSEQ multiplex PCR, while the TCRdb copy is restricted to in-frame clones and leaves out a portion. Here the sample spans under 20,000 clones, 77% being singletons. Normal lung was sampled as far from the tumour as possible, at least 3 cm. The same specimen was also included in a second study, on CD4 T cells in lung cancer.

The chain recombines TRBV9 with TRBJ2-7, with 12 bases that match TRBD1. The sample was non-adjacent lung tissue. The clonotype comes from a human donor with non-small cell lung cancer. CDR3 DNA sequence: TGTGCCAGCAGCACCGGGACAGGGGGCCCATACGAGCAGTACTTC. Translated: CASSTGTGGPYEQYF. Filled out from reference TRBV9 and TRBJ2-7, the complete variable domain reads DSGVTQTPKHLITATGQRVTLRCSPRSGDLSVYWYQQSLDQGLQFLIQYYNGEERAKGNILERFSAQQFPDLHSELNLSSLELGDSALYFCASSTGTGGPYEQYFGPGTRLTVT.